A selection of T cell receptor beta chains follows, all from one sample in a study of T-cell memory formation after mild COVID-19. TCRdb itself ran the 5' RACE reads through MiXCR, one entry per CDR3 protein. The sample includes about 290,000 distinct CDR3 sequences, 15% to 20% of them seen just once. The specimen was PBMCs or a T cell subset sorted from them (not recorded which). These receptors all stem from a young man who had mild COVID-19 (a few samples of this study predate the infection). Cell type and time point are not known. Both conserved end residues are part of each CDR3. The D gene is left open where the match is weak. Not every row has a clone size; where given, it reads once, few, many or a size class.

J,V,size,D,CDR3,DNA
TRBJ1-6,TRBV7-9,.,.,CASSFSISTLHF,TGTGCCAGCAGTTTCTCGATCAGCACCCTCCACTTT
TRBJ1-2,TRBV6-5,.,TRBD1,CASSPGQVGAYGYTF,TGTGCCAGCAGCCCAGGACAGGTTGGGGCCTATGGCTACACCTTC
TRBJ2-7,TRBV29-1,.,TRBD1,CSVRGQGAWEQYF,TGCAGCGTTAGGGGACAGGGGGCTTGGGAGCAGTACTTC
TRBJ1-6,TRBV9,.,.,CASSTRTVNSPLHF,TGTGCCAGCAGCACCCGGACGGTTAATTCACCCCTCCACTTT
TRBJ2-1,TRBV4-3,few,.,CASSQGGRINEQFF,TGCGCCAGCAGCCAAGGGGGGCGCATCAATGAGCAGTTCTTC
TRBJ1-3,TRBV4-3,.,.,CASSQDPAGNTIYF,TGCGCCAGCAGCCAAGATCCCGCTGGAAACACCATATATTTT
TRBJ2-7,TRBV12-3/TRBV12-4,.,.,CASSLGGGDYEQYF,TGTGCCAGCAGTTTGGGCGGGGGCGATTACGAGCAGTACTTC
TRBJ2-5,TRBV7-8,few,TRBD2,CASTVAGGLQETQYF,TGTGCCAGCACCGTAGCGGGGGGCCTCCAAGAGACCCAGTACTTC
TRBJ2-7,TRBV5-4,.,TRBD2,CASSLGGTSGVYEQYF,TGTGCCAGCAGCTTGGGGGGGACTAGCGGGGTGTACGAGCAGTACTTC
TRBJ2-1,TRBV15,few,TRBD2,CATSGPGLAGGAYNEQFF,TGTGCCACCAGCGGACCGGGACTAGCGGGGGGGGCCTACAATGAGCAGTTCTTC
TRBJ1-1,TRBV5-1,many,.,CASSLDGPPITEAFF,TGCGCCAGCAGCTTGGATGGGCCGCCCATCACTGAAGCTTTCTTT
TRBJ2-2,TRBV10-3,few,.,CAISDRGNTGELFF,TGTGCCATCAGTGACAGGGGAAACACCGGGGAGCTGTTTTTT
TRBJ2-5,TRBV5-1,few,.,CASSLELGTQYF,TGCGCCAGCAGCTTGGAGTTGGGGACCCAGTACTTC
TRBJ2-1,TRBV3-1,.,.,CASSQAGQYNEQFF,TGTGCCAGCAGCCAGGCAGGACAATACAATGAGCAGTTCTTC
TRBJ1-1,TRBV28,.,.,CASSLQSWARGAFF,TGTGCCAGCAGTTTACAATCGTGGGCCAGGGGAGCTTTCTTT
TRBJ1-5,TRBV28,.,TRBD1,CASSLKQGTQHF,TGTGCCAGCAGTTTAAAACAGGGGACTCAGCATTTT
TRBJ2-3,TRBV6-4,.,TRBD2,CASSEHGLASTDTQYF,TGTGCCAGCAGTGAGCACGGACTAGCTAGCACAGATACGCAGTATTTT
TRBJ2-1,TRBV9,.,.,CASSFTGGARIGYHEQFF,TGTGCCAGCAGTTTTACAGGGGGGGCGCGAATTGGTTACCATGAGCAGTTCTTC
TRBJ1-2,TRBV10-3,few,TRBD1,CAISGTGGADGYTF,TGTGCCATCAGTGGAACAGGGGGCGCGGATGGCTACACCTTC
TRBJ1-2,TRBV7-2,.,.,CASSLFPPRLYGYTF,TGTGCCAGCAGCTTATTTCCCCCCCGGTTATATGGCTACACCTTC
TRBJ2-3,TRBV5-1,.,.,CASSLARGPRPSTDTQYF,TGCGCCAGCAGCTTGGCCAGGGGACCGCGACCATCCACAGATACGCAGTATTTT
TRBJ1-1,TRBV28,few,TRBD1,CASSRDRGPVDTEAFF,TGTGCCAGCAGTCGGGACAGGGGGCCCGTTGACACTGAAGCTTTCTTT
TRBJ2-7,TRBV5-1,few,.,CASSFDSTYEQYF,TGCGCCAGCAGCTTTGACAGTACCTACGAGCAGTACTTC
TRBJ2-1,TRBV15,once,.,CATSRAREQFF,TGTGCCACCAGCAGAGCTCGGGAGCAGTTCTTC
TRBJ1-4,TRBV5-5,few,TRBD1,CASSRDGTGWPRKLFF,TGTGCCAGCAGCCGGGATGGGACAGGTTGGCCCAGAAAACTGTTTTTT
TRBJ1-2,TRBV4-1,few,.,CASSPQPVRSGYTF,TGCGCCAGCAGCCCCCAACCGGTCAGAAGCGGCTACACCTTC
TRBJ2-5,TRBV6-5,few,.,CASRTTLVQYF,TGTGCCAGCAGAACCACCCTAGTTCAGTACTTC
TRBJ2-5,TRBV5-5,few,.,CASSPYGGRETQYF,TGTGCCAGCAGCCCTTATGGGGGCCGGGAGACCCAGTACTTC
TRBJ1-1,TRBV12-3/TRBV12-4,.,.,CASSPDGAPEAFF,TGTGCCAGCAGTCCGGACGGAGCCCCTGAAGCTTTCTTT
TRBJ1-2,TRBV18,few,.,CASSPGGFYGYTF,TGTGCCAGCTCACCCGGTGGATTCTATGGCTACACCTTC
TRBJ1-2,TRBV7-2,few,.,CASSLKVLAGTLYGYTF,TGTGCCAGCAGCTTAAAGGTCCTGGCAGGGACACTCTATGGCTACACCTTC
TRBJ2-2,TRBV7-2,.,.,CASSLALPGELFF,TGTGCCAGCAGCTTAGCTCTACCCGGGGAGCTGTTTTTT
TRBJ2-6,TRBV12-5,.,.,CASGTLPVLTF,TGTGCTAGTGGGACCCTACCGGTCCTGACTTTC
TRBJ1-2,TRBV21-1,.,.,CASSKERGVRGGYTF,TGTGCCAGCAGCAAAGAGAGGGGAGTCCGGGGTGGCTACACCTTC
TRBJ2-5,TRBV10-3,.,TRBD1,CATQGGQETQYF,TGTGCCACACAGGGGGGCCAAGAGACCCAGTACTTC
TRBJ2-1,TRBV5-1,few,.,CASSYNRAHVGNEQFF,TGCGCCAGCAGCTACAACAGGGCCCACGTGGGCAATGAGCAGTTCTTC
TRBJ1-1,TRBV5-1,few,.,CASSLFHGATEAFF,TGCGCCAGCAGCTTGTTCCACGGCGCGACTGAAGCTTTCTTT
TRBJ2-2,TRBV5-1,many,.,CASSFSGGLAGELFF,TGCGCCAGCAGCTTCTCAGGGGGGCTCGCCGGGGAGCTGTTTTTT
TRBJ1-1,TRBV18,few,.,CASSIQVNTEAFF,TGTGCCAGCTCAATACAAGTAAACACTGAAGCTTTCTTT
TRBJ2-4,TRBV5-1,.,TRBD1,CASSERQGGPGTKNIQYF,TGCGCCAGCAGCGAGAGACAGGGGGGCCCTGGGACCAAAAACATTCAGTACTTC
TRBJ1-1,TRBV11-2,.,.,CASTLQLNTEAFF,TGTGCCAGCACCCTTCAGCTGAACACTGAAGCTTTCTTT
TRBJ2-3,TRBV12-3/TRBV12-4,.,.,CASRSRGSLGDTQYF,TGTGCCAGCAGATCCCGGGGTAGCCTTGGCGATACGCAGTATTTT
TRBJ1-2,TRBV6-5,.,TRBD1,CASTLRGTGGSGYTF,TGTGCCAGCACCTTACGGGGGACAGGGGGAAGTGGCTACACCTTC
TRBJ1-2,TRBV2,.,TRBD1,CASSSRRDSNYGYTF,TGTGCCAGCAGTTCCAGGAGGGACAGTAACTATGGCTACACCTTC
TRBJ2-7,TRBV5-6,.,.,CASSAGIGYEQYF,TGTGCCAGCAGCGCCGGGATCGGCTACGAGCAGTACTTC
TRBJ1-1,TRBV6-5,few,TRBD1,CASRATGGTEAFF,TGTGCCAGCAGGGCGACAGGGGGTACTGAAGCTTTCTTT
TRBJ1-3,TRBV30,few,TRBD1,CAWDPGTGGNTIYF,TGTGCCTGGGACCCCGGGACAGGAGGAAACACCATATATTTT
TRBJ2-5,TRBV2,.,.,CASRWEGETQYF,TGTGCCAGCAGGTGGGAAGGGGAGACCCAGTACTTC
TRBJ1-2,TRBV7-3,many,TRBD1,CASSPEGADYGYTF,TGTGCCAGCAGCCCAGAGGGGGCTGACTATGGCTACACCTTC
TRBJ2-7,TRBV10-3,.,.,CAISDRGLDEQYF,TGTGCCATCAGTGACAGGGGTCTCGACGAGCAGTACTTC
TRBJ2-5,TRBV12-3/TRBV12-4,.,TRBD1,CASGLTGAGETQYF,TGTGCCAGCGGACTGACAGGGGCAGGGGAGACCCAGTACTTC